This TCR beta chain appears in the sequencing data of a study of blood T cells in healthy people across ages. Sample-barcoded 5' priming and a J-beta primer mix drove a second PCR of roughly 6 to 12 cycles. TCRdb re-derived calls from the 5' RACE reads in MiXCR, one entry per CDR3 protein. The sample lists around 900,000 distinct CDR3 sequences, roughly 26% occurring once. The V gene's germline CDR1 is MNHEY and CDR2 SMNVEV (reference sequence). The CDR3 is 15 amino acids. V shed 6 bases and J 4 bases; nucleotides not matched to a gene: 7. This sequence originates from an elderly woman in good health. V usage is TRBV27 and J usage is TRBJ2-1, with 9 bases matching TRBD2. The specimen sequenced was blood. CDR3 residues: CASSQRGDFYNEQFF. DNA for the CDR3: TGTGCCAGCAGCCAGCGGGGGGATTTTTACAATGAGCAGTTCTTC.